Sequencing of this TCR beta chain was carried out in a study of monozygotic twins with inflammatory bowel disease. As regards this clonotype: Its target is unknown.

Nested PCRs (16 and 9 cycles, two total) were applied to TCRalpha and TCRbeta cDNA. TCRdb reprocessed the 5' RACE reads; each CDR3 protein has one entry and no DNA is given. The sample table includes 440,000 or so distinct CDR3 sequences. Findings of the study overall: Healthy co-twins, by inverse Simpson, had higher TCRbeta diversity than their siblings with IBD.

This CDR3 spans 15 amino acids. The V gene's germline CDR1 is SEHNR and CDR2 FQNEAQ (reference sequence). The sample consisted of blood. The receptor was isolated from a human donor with ulcerative colitis or Crohn's disease, or a healthy co-twin of an affected twin (not recorded which). The rearrangement joins TRBV7-9 to TRBJ1-5. The CDR3 protein is CASSPESGGNQPQHF.